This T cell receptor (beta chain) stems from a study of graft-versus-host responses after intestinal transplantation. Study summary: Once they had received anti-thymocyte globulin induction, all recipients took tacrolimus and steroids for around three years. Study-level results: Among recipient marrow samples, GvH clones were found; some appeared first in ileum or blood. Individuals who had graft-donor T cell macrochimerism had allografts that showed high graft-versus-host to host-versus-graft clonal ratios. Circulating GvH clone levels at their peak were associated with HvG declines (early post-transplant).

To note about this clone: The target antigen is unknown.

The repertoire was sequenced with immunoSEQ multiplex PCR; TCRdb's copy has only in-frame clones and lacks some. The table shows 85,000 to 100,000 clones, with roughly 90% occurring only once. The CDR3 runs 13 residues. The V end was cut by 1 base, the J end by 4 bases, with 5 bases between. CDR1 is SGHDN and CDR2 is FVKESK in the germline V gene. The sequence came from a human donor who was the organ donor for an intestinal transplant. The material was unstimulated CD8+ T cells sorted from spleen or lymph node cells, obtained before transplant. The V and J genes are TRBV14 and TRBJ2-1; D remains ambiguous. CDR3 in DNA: TGTGCCAGCAGCCAAGGACAATACAATGAGCAGTTCTTC. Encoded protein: CASSQGQYNEQFF. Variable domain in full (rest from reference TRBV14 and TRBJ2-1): EAGVTQFPSHSVIEKGQTVTLRCDPISGHDNLYWYRRVMGKEIKFLLHFVKESKQDESGMPNNRFLAERTGGTYSTLKVQPAELEDSGVYFCASSQGQYNEQFFGPGTRLTVL.